One and the same sample provided the 12 T cell receptor beta chains below, sequenced in a study of cytomegalovirus exposure and HLA in healthy donors (dated by TCRdb to the late 2010s). Library preparation used the immunoSEQ multiplex PCR assay. A mixture of 60 forward primers for TCR Vbeta segments and 13 reverse primers for TCR Jbeta segments was used in the multiplex PCR. Sourced from immuneACCESS, this table was stored by TCRdb with only in-frame sequences that have V and J called. A share of the clones is absent; for the studies checked, an unresolved V gene accounts for under half, and the remainder has no known explanation. The sample profile shows under 150,000 clones; about four fifths of them were found once. 11% of the sample is taken by the ten largest. The sequencing sample was made of PBMCs. These receptors were collected from a male donor in good health and CMV-seropositive.

The chain recombines TRBV7-2 with TRBJ2-5, with 7 bases identical to TRBD2. The germline CDR1 and CDR2 sequences are SGHTA and FQGNSA. V dropped 1 base and J dropped 11; count of bases not matched to a gene: 10. The CDR3 totals 14 residues. The CDR3 DNA is TGTGCCAGCAGCTTAGAGACACGGGGGAGGGAGCAGTACTTC. This codes for CASSLETRGREQYF.

The chain has TRBV11-2 and TRBJ1-4, with D perhaps matching TRBD1 (5 bases). Per germline, CDR1 SGHAT and CDR2 FQNNGV. The CDR3 has 12 amino acids. Trimming removed 10 bases at V and 6 bases at J, with 12 bases between. CDR3: CATQGGDEKLFF. CDR3 nucleotides: TGTGCCACCCAGGGTGGGGATGAAAAACTGTTTTTT.

Only a few counts were recorded for this clone. The V call is TRBV7-2, the J call TRBJ2-7, with 9 bases lining up with TRBD2. Germline lookup yields CDR1 SGHTA and CDR2 FQGNSA. V shed 1 base, J shed 4 bases, and the junction held 2 bases outside the gene matches. The CDR3 totals 14 residues. CDR3 sequence: CASSLVAGEYEQYF. CDR3 nucleotide sequence: TGTGCCAGCAGCTTAGTAGCGGGAGAATACGAGCAGTACTTC.

V usage is TRBV9 and J usage is TRBJ2-3; possibly TRBD1 for D (6 bases). Germline V gene data show CDR1 as SGDLS and CDR2 as YYNGEE. The CDR3 loop spans 13 amino acids. V was shortened by 4 bases and J by 9 bases, with 15 bases between the two germline ends. CDR3 bases: TGTGCCAGCAGCACCCGACAGGAGACCACGCAGTATTTT. This codes for CASSTRQETTQYF. The variable domain in full, completed from reference TRBV9 and TRBJ2-3, reads DSGVTQTPKHLITATGQRVTLRCSPRSGDLSVYWYQQSLDQGLQFLIQYYNGEERAKGNILERFSAQQFPDLHSELNLSSLELGDSALYFCASSTRQETTQYFGPGTRLTVL.

V gene TRBV4-2 combines with J gene TRBJ2-7; D perhaps matches TRBD2 (6 bases). Germline-derived CDR1 and CDR2 are LGHNA and YNFKEQ. CDR3 length: 13 amino acids. The V gene lost 1 base and the J gene lost 2 bases, with 6 bases spanning the gap. The CDR3 sequence is CASSQASAYEQYF. In DNA form, the CDR3 reads TGTGCCAGCAGCCAAGCTAGCGCCTACGAGCAGTACTTC.

The sample holds a few counts of this clone. CDR3 protein: CASSREPGQGGYSNQPQHF. CDR3 nucleotides: TGTGCCAGCTCACGGGAACCGGGACAGGGAGGATATAGCAATCAGCCCCAGCATTTT. V usage is TRBV18 and J usage is TRBJ1-5; TRBD1 agrees at 9 bases. This CDR3 region has 19 residues. V dropped 4 bases and J dropped 0; count of bases not matched to a gene: 13. The V gene's germline CDR1 is KGHSH and CDR2 LQKENI. The variable domain in full, completed from reference TRBV18 and TRBJ1-5, reads NAGVMQNPRHLVRRRGQEARLRCSPMKGHSHVYWYRQLPEEGLKFMVYLQKENIIDESGMPKERFSAEFPKEGPSILRIQQVVRGDSAAYFCASSREPGQGGYSNQPQHFGDGTRLSIL.

The chain employs TRBV11-2 and TRBJ2-3; 11 nucleotides line up with TRBD1. CDR1 and CDR2 from the germline V gene are SGHAT and FQNNGV. The CDR3 consists of 16 residues. With 6 bases clipped from V and 1 base from J, the junction kept 6 bases outside the gene matches. CDR3 region: CASRGQGERGTDTQYF. The CDR3, as DNA: TGTGCCAGCAGGGGACAGGGGGAGAGAGGCACAGATACGCAGTATTTT.

The chain joins TRBV6-5 to TRBJ2-7, with D maybe TRBD2 (6 bases). The V end was cut by 2 bases, the J end by 6 bases, with 17 bases between. CDR1 is MNHEY, CDR2 SVGAGI, per germline. The CDR3 extends over 15 amino acids. CDR3 loop: CASSYGGLYISEQYF. CDR3 coding DNA: TGTGCCAGCAGTTACGGGGGACTCTACATCAGCGAGCAGTACTTC.

This clone was seen just once. V gene TRBV7-2 combines with J gene TRBJ1-1; 8 bases agree with TRBD1. Germline V CDR1 and CDR2: SGHTA, FQGNSA. V trimming: 1 base; J trimming: 11 bases; junction bases outside the gene matches: 6. The CDR3 is made up of 13 amino acids. The CDR3 region has the DNA TGTGCCAGCAGCTTAGGAGGGACAGGTGTCGCTTTCTTT. It codes for CASSLGGTGVAFF.

The rearrangement joins TRBV30 to TRBJ2-5; 8 bases agree with TRBD1. The DNA end favors TRBJ2-7, so the J call may be wrong. Germline V gives CDR1 GTSNPN, CDR2 SVGIG (reference sequence). The CDR3 runs to 14 residues. CDR3 nucleotides: TGTGCCTGGAGTGCCGGGACAGGTCCCTACGAGCAGTACTTC. This translates into CAWSAGTGPYEQYF.

The rearrangement links TRBV5-1 to TRBJ2-1; 9 nucleotides match TRBD1. Trimming cost V 0 bases and J 3 bases; bases outside gene matches: 4. The CDR3 contains 16 residues. The germline V gene has CDR1 SGHRS and CDR2 YFSETQ. CDR3 nucleotides: TGCGCCAGCAGCTTGGGCGGGACAGGGTTCTACAATGAGCAGTTCTTC. As protein: CASSLGGTGFYNEQFF.

The rearrangement uses TRBV5-1 and TRBJ2-7; 12 bases map to TRBD2. Unmatched junction bases numbered 7, after V lost 4 bases and J lost 2 bases. The germline CDR1 and CDR2 sequences are SGHRS and YFSETQ. This CDR3 has 16 residues. The CDR3 coding sequence is TGCGCCAGCAGCCCGGGACTAGCGGGCTCAACCTACGAGCAGTACTTC. This translates into CASSPGLAGSTYEQYF.